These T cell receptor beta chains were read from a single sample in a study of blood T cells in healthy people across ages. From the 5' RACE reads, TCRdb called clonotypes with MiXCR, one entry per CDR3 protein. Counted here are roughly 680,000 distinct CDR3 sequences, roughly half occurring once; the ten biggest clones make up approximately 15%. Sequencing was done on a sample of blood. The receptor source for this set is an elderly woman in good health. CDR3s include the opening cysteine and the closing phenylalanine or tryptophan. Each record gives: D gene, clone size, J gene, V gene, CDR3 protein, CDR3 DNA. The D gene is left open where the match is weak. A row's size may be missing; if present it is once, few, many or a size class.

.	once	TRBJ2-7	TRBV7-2	CASSYTGSSDYEQYF	TGTGCCAGCAGCTACACAGGGTCTAGCGACTACGAGCAGTACTTC
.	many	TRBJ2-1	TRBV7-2	CASSFRDKEQFF	TGTGCCAGCAGCTTCCGGGACAAAGAGCAGTTCTTC
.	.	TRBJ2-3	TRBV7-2	CASTRGRTWGYTQYF	TGTGCCAGCACCCGGGGACGAACCTGGGGATATACGCAGTATTTT
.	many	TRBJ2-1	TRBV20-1	CSASRGSYNEQFF	TGCAGTGCTAGCCGTGGCTCCTACAATGAGCAGTTCTTC
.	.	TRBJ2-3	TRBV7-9	CASSTGTLQSTDTQYF	TGTGCCAGCAGCACAGGGACTTTACAAAGCACAGATACGCAGTATTTT
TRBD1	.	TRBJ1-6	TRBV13	CASSYAGGSYNSPLHF	TGTGCCAGCAGCTATGCAGGGGGCTCCTATAATTCACCCCTCCACTTT
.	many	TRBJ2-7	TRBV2	CASSEEDYEQYF	TGTGCCAGCAGTGAAGAGGACTACGAGCAGTACTTC
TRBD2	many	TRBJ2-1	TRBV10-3	CAIGLTSGRDNEQFF	TGTGCCATCGGACTGACTAGCGGGAGGGACAATGAGCAGTTCTTC
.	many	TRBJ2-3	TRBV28	CASSLFGGGRAGDTQYF	TGTGCCAGCAGTTTGTTTGGGGGAGGCCGGGCAGGAGATACGCAGTATTTT
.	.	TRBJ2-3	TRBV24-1	CATSDSGHVPDTQYF	TGTGCCACCAGTGATTCAGGACACGTCCCAGATACGCAGTATTTT
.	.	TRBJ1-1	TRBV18	CASSPLSGTVNTEAFF	TGTGCCAGCTCACCTTTATCCGGGACGGTAAACACTGAAGCTTTCTTT
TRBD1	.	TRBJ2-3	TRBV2	CASRTRGLFDTQYF	TGTGCCAGCAGGACCAGGGGGCTTTTTGATACGCAGTATTTT
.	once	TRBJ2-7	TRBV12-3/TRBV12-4	CASSDHSWGAPIEQYF	TGTGCCAGCAGCGACCACAGTTGGGGGGCTCCTATCGAGCAGTACTTC
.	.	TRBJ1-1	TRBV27	CASSLDSLNTEAFF	TGTGCCAGCAGTTTGGACAGCTTGAACACTGAAGCTTTCTTT
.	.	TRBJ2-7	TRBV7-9	CASSHTGDAHEQYF	TGTGCCAGCAGCCATACTGGGGACGCCCACGAGCAGTACTTC
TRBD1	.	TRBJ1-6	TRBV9	CASSESGTGNSPLHF	TGTGCCAGCAGCGAGTCCGGGACAGGGAATTCACCCCTCCACTTT
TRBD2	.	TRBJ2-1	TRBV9	CASSPGLAGADSYNEQFF	TGTGCCAGCAGCCCGGGTCTAGCGGGGGCCGACTCCTACAATGAGCAGTTCTTC
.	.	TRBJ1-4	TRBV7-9	CASSLGIGGPRTNEKLFF	TGTGCCAGCAGCTTAGGGATTGGGGGCCCCAGGACTAATGAAAAACTGTTTTTT
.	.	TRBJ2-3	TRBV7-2	CASGLPSETTDTQYF	TGTGCCAGCGGCTTACCTAGCGAGACCACAGATACGCAGTATTTT
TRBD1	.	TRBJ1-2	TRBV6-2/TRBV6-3	CASRGTGISGYTF	TGTGCCAGCCGAGGGACAGGGATTTCGGGCTACACCTTC
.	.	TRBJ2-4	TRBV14	CASSHARDIQYF	TGTGCCAGCAGCCATGCTCGGGACATTCAGTACTTC
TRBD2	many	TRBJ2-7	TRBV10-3	CAMDSGTSGSYEQYF	TGTGCCATGGATTCGGGGACTAGCGGTTCCTACGAGCAGTACTTC
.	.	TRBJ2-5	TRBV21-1	CASSNHRRTLLQDRETQYF	TGTGCCAGCAGCAATCATCGGAGGACTCTCCTCCAGGACAGAGAGACCCAGTACTTC
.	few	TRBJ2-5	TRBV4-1	CASSQGGTGSPTYF	TGCGCCAGCAGCCAAGGTGGAACCGGGAGTCCGACGTACTTC
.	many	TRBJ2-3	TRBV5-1	CASSFYGKEGDTQYF	TGCGCCAGCAGCTTCTACGGGAAGGAAGGGGATACGCAGTATTTT
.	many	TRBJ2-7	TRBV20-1	CSAREDQHEQYF	TGCAGTGCTAGAGAGGACCAACACGAGCAGTACTTC
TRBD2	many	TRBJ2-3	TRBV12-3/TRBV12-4	CASSSWTSETDTQYF	TGTGCCAGCAGTTCCTGGACTAGTGAGACAGATACGCAGTATTTT
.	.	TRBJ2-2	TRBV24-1	CATSDAEGRGELFF	TGTGCCACCAGTGATGCGGAGGGACGCGGGGAGCTGTTTTTT
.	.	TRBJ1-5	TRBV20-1	CSARARRDNQPQHF	TGCAGTGCTAGAGCGCGGAGGGACAATCAGCCCCAGCATTTT
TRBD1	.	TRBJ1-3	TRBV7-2	CASSLIQGPINTIYF	TGTGCCAGCAGCTTAATACAGGGGCCCATAAACACCATATATTTT
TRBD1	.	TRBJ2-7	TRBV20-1	CSARSRDSSYEQYF	TGCAGTGCTAGATCGAGGGACAGCTCCTACGAGCAGTACTTC
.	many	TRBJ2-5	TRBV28	CASSLWKGLEETQYF	TGTGCCAGCAGTTTGTGGAAGGGGCTCGAAGAGACCCAGTACTTC
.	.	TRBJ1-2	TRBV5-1	CASSPTLLYGYTF	TGCGCCAGCAGCCCGACCCTACTCTATGGCTACACCTTC
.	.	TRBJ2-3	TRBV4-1	CAGSPIKGYTQYF	TGCGCCGGCAGCCCCATTAAAGGGTATACGCAGTATTTT
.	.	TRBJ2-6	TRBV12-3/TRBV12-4	CASSPDRTLGKANVLTF	TGTGCCAGCAGTCCTGACAGGACCCTGGGTAAGGCCAACGTCCTGACTTTC
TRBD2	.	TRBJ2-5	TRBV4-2	CASSPTTSGAYQETQYF	TGTGCCAGCAGCCCCACCACTAGCGGGGCGTACCAAGAGACCCAGTACTTC
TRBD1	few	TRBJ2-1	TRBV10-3	CAIRAGGIYNEQFF	TGTGCCATTCGGGCAGGGGGAATCTACAATGAGCAGTTCTTC
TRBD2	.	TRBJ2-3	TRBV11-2	CASSHTSGGARDTQYF	TGTGCCAGCAGCCATACTAGCGGGGGGGCCAGAGATACGCAGTATTTT
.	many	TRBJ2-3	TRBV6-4	CASARGASTDTQYF	TGTGCCAGCGCTCGGGGGGCTAGCACAGATACGCAGTATTTT
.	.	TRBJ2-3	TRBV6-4	CASSDSLGSTDTQYF	TGTGCCAGCAGTGACTCGCTAGGTAGCACAGATACGCAGTATTTT
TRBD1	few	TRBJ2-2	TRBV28	CASSGTEHTGELFF	TGTGCCAGCAGCGGGACAGAACACACCGGGGAGCTGTTTTTT
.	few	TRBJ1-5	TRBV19	CASSYREGQPQHF	TGTGCCAGTAGCTACAGGGAAGGGCAGCCCCAGCATTTT
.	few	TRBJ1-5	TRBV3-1	CASSQTFGGFQPQHF	TGTGCCAGCAGCCAGACCTTCGGGGGGTTTCAGCCCCAGCATTTT
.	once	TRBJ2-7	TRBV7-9	CASSLGNYERYF	TGTGCCAGCAGCTTAGGCAACTACGAGCGGTACTTC
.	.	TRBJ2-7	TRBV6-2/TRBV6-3	CASSYSTGYAYEQYF	TGTGCCAGCAGTTACTCGACGGGGTACGCCTACGAGCAGTACTTC
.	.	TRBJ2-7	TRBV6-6	CASSSPEGRAYEQYF	TGTGCCAGCAGTTCCCCCGAGGGACGAGCCTACGAGCAGTACTTC
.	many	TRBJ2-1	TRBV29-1	CSVVASFRLGGEQFF	TGCAGCGTTGTTGCTAGCTTTCGGTTGGGGGGTGAGCAGTTCTTC
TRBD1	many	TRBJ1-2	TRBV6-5	CASSVGQGSGYTF	TGTGCCAGCAGCGTAGGACAGGGGTCTGGCTACACCTTC
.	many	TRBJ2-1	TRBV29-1	CSVGPPNNEQFF	TGCAGCGTTGGCCCCCCGAACAATGAGCAGTTCTTC
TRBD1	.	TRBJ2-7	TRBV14	CASSHSPGTGVREQYF	TGTGCCAGCAGCCATTCTCCCGGGACAGGGGTTCGCGAGCAGTACTTC
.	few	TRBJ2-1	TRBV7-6	CASSLREKNEQFF	TGTGCCAGCAGCTTACGGGAGAAGAATGAGCAGTTCTTC
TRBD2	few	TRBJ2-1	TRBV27	CASKLAGSNNEQFF	TGTGCCAGCAAACTAGCGGGGTCGAACAATGAGCAGTTCTTC
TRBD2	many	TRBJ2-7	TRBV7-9	CASSPWTSSYEQYF	TGTGCCAGCAGCCCGTGGACTAGCTCCTACGAGCAGTACTTC
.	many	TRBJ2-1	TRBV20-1	CSAWGSHNEQFF	TGCAGTGCTTGGGGGAGCCACAATGAGCAGTTCTTC
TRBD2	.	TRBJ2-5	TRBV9	CASSPGTSGPQETQYF	TGTGCCAGCAGCCCCGGGACTAGCGGGCCCCAAGAGACCCAGTACTTC